This T cell receptor (beta chain) is drawn from a study of blood T cell repertoires in COVID-19 (dated by TCRdb to 2020 to 2022). About the study as a whole: Samples covering the acute and convalescent phases of COVID-19 were provided by collaborators in the United States, Italy and Spain. Sample metadata almost always included a de-identified subject ID, COVID-19 status, age in years and sex. The samples were drawn from two sources: the first 160 participants of the ongoing ImmuneRACE study, and 950 to 1,500 subjects contributed by 6 global collaborators. Where HLA class I and class II types were available, the types were taken from metadata supplied by the sample provider, not from assay-based typing. Subjects who had been exposed to COVID-19, were actively infected with it, or had recovered from it provided the deeply sampled blood TCRbeta repertoires that made up the dataset. A freely available public database, intended as a resource for researchers studying the immune response to SARS-CoV-2, is where the repertoires were released. The prospective study material was composed of cDNA or gDNA derived from T cells, B-cell-depleted T cells, or PBMCs. Findings and caveats that apply to the study as a whole: How much clinical and demographic metadata was included differed by source and by participant, and the metadata was provided uncurated.

The CDR3 goes from the cysteine to the phenylalanine over 14 residues. Only the CDR3 DNA is retained, 42 bases long and in frame from the first base. Looking up the germline V gene yields CDR1 SNHLY and CDR2 FYNNEI. The junction shows trimming of 0 bases on V and 9 bases on J, and the gene matches do not reach 7 bases of it. The immunoSEQ Assay, a bias-controlled multiplex PCR, was used to amplify TCRbeta CDR3 regions from genomic DNA. Processing in the source paper ran as follows. The number of nucleated cells in each sample was estimated from the amplification of reference gene primers within the assay. Sequence reads were collapsed and filtered to measure the absolute abundance of every unique TCRbeta CDR3 rearrangement. For each sample, productive Simpson clonality was calculated by taking the square root of Simpson's diversity index across productive rearrangements. TCRdb took this table from immuneACCESS and kept in-frame rearrangements with V and J called. Such tables lack part of the clones; where checked against another copy, unresolved V genes explain under half of the gap, and the rest is unexplained. V and J calls and clone size are copied from that table; D and trimming were computed from the DNA. The sample records more than 150,000 clones, over 70% of which are singletons. The ten largest clones represent 10% to 15% of the sample.

Turning to this clone: Which antigen it targets is not known. There are no base qualities to consult, and no much larger clone falls within one base.

In the prospective study, participants were roughly 18 to 95 years old, resided in 20 to 30 geographic areas of the United States, and were enrolled through a virtual design. In the prospective study, cohorts were assigned on the basis of participant-reported clinical history obtained from a screening survey and a study questionnaire. Recovered participants in ImmuneRACE Cohort 3 were defined by two consecutive negative NP/OP PCR tests, clearance by a healthcare professional, or resolution of symptoms. Each participant in the prospective study had whole blood, serum and a nasopharyngeal or oropharyngeal swab collected by mobile phlebotomists. Prospective study participants could optionally give additional blood draws and questionnaires over a roughly 2-month period. Blood samples from the prospective study were shipped frozen or at room temperature prior to DNA extraction.

This clonotype was sampled from a woman in her sixties who had recovered from COVID-19. Input material: PBMCs or T cells enriched from blood (not recorded which). This chain joins TRBV2 to TRBJ1-1, with 7 bases aligning to TRBD1. For the CDR3, the sequence is CASSEALQGQKAFF. The DNA is TGTGCCAGCAGTGAAGCGCTTCAGGGACAGAAAGCTTTCTTT.